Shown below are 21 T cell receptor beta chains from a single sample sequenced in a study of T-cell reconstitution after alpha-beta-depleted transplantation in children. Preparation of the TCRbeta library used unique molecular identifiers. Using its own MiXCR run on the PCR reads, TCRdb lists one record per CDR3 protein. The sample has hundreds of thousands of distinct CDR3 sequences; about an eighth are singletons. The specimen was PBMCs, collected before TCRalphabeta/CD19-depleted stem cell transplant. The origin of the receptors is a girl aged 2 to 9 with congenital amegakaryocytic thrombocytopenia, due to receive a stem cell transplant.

CDR3 bases: TGTGCCACCAGCAGAGTATGGGCCGATGGCTACACCTTC. It codes for CATSRVWADGYTF. The genes are TRBV15 and TRBJ1-2; D is ambiguous. V was trimmed by 1 base and J by 6 bases, leaving 9 bases between them. The CDR3 is 13 residues long. In germline, CDR1 is LNHNV, CDR2 YYDKDF (reference sequence).

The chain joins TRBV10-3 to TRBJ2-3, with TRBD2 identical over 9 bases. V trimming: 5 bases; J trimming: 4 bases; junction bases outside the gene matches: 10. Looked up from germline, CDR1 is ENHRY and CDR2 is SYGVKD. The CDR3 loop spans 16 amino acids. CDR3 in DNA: TGTGCCATCAGTAAGATTTTAGCGGGAGAGGCAGATACGCAGTATTTT. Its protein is CAISKILAGEADTQYF.

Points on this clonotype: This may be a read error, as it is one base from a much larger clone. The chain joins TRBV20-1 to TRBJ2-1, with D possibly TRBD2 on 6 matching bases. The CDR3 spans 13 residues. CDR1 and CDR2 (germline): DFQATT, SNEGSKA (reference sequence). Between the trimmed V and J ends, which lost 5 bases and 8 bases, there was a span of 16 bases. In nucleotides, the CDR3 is TGCAGTGCTGGGATTGTAGGGAGGTATGAGCAGTTCTTC. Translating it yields CSAGIVGRYEQFF.

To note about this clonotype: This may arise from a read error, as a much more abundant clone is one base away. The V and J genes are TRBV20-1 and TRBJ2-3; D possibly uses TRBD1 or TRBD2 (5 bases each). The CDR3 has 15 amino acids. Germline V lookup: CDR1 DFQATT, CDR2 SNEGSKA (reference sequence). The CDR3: CSAPGTYSSTHTQYF. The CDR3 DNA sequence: TGCAGTGCTCCCGGGACGTATTCTAGCACACATACGCAGTATTTT.

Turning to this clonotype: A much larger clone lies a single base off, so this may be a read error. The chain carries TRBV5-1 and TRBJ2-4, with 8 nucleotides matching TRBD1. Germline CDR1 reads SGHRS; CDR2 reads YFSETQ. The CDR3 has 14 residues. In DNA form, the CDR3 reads TGCGCCAGCAGCACGGGACAGGACGAAAACATTCTGTACTTC. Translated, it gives CASSTGQDENILYF. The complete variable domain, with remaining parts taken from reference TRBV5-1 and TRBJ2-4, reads KAGVTQTPRYLIKTRGQQVTLSCSPISGHRSVSWYQQTPGQGLQFLFEYFSETQRNKGNFPGRFSGRQFSNSRSEMNVSTLELGDSALYLCASSTGQDENILYFGAGTRLSVL.

CDR3 loop: CASSLGSRTGLHNEQFF. Written as DNA, the CDR3 is TGTGCCAGCAGCTTAGGTAGTAGGACAGGGCTCCACAATGAGCAGTTCTTC. The rearrangement links TRBV11-2 to TRBJ2-1, with 8 bases aligning to TRBD1. The CDR3 covers 17 residues. The germline V gene encodes CDR1 SGHAT and CDR2 FQNNGV. Trimming removed 1 base from V and 5 bases from J; junction bases left unmatched: 10.

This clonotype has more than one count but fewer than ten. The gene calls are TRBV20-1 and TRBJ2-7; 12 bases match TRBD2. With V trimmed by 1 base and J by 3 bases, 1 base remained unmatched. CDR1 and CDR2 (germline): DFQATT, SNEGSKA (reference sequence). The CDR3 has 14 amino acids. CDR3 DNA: TGCAGTGCTAGAGGGACTAGCGGGATCTACGAGCAGTACTTC. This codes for CSARGTSGIYEQYF.

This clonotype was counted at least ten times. CDR3 region: CSASLAYEQYF. CDR3 sequence (DNA): TGCAGTGCTAGCCTGGCCTACGAGCAGTACTTC. The rearrangement joins TRBV20-1 to TRBJ2-7; D is ambiguous. The V gene lost 3 bases and the J gene lost 2 bases, with 5 bases spanning the gap. The CDR3 is 11 amino acids. Germline V gene lookup returns CDR1 DFQATT and CDR2 SNEGSKA (reference sequence).

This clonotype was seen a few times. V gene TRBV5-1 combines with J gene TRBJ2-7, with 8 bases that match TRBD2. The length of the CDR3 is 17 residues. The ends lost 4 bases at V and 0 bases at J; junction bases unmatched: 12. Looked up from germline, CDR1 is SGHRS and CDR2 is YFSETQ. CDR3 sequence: CASSHRGGTGSSYEQYF. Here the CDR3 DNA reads TGCGCCAGCAGCCACCGGGGGGGCACAGGAAGCTCCTACGAGCAGTACTTC.

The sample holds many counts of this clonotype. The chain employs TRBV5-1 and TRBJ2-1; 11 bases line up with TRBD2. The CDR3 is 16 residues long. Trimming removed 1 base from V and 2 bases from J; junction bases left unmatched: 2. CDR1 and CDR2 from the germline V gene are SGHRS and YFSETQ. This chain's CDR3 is CASSLPSGRTYNEQFF. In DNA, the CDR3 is TGCGCCAGCAGCTTGCCTAGCGGGAGGACCTACAATGAGCAGTTCTTC.

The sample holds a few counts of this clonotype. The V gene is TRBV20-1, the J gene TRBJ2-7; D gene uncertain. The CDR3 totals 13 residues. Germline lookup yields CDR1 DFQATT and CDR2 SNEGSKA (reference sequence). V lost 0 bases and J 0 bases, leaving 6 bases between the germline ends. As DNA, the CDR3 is TGCAGTGCTAGAGATAGGAACTCCTACGAGCAGTACTTC. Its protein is CSARDRNSYEQYF.

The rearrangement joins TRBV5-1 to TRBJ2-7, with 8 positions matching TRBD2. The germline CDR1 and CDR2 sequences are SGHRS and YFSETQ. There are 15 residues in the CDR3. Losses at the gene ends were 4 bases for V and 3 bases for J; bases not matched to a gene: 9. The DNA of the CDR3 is TGCGCCAGCAGCCCCACGGGTAGCGGGATCTACGAGCAGTACTTC. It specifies CASSPTGSGIYEQYF.

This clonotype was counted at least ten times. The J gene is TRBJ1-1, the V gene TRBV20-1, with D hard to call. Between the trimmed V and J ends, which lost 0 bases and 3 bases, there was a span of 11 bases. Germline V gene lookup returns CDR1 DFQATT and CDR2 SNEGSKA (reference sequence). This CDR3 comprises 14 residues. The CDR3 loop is CSARDRGWDTEAFF. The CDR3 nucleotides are TGCAGTGCTAGAGATAGAGGGTGGGACACTGAAGCTTTCTTT.

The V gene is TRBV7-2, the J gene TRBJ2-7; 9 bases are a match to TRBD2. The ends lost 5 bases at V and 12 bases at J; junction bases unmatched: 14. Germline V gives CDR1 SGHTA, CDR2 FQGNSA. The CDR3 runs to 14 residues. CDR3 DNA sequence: TGTGCCAGCAGCCTGACTAGCGGCTCTGAGCGGTGGTACTTC. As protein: CASSLTSGSERWYF.

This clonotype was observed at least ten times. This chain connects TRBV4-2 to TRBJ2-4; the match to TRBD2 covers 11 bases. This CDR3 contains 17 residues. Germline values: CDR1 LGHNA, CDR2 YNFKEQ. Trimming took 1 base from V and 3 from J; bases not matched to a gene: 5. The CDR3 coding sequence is TGTGCCAGCAGCCAAGGAGAGGGACTAGCGGTCAAAAACATTCAGTACTTC. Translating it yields CASSQGEGLAVKNIQYF.

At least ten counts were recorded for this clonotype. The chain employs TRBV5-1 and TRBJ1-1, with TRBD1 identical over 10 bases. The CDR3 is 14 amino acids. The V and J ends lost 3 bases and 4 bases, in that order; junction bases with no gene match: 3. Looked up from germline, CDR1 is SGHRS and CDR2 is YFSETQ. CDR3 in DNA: TGCGCCAGCAGCTGGGGACAGGGGATCACTGAAGCTTTCTTT. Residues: CASSWGQGITEAFF.

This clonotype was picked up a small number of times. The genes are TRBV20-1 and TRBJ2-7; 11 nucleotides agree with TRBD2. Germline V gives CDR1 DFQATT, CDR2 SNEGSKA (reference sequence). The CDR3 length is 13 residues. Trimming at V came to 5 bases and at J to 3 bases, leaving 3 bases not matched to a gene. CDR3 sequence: CSAGTSGYYEQYF. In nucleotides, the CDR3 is TGCAGTGCTGGGACTAGCGGCTACTACGAGCAGTACTTC.

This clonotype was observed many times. The CDR3 region is CASSPFGGYNEQFF. For the CDR3, the DNA is TGTGCCAGCAGCCCTTTTGGGGGGTACAATGAGCAGTTCTTC. The chain links TRBV25-1 to TRBJ2-1; tentative D call: TRBD2 (6 bases). V lost 6 bases, J lost 4 bases, and 13 bases lay in between. Germline CDR1 MGHDK, CDR2 SYGVNS. The CDR3 extends over 14 amino acids.

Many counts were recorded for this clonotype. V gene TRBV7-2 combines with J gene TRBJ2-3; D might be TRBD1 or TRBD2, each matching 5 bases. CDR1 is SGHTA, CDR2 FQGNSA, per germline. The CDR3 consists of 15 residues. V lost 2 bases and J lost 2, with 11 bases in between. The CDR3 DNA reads TGTGCCAGCAGCTTATCTCGGGGCTTCACAGATACGCAGTATTTT. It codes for CASSLSRGFTDTQYF.

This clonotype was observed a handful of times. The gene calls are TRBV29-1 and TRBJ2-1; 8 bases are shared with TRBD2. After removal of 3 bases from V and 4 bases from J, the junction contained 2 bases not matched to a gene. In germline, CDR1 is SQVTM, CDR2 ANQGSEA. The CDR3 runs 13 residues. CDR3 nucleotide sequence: TGCAGCGTTGAGGGACTAGGATACAATGAGCAGTTCTTC. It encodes CSVEGLGYNEQFF.

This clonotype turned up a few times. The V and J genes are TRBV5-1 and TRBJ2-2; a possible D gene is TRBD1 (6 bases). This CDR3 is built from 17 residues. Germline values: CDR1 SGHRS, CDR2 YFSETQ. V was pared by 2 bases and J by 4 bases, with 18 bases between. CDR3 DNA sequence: TGCGCCAGCAGCTTAAATCGCGGACAGTCAGGCACCGGGGAGCTGTTTTTT. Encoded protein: CASSLNRGQSGTGELFF.